A single sample is the source of the 15 T cell receptor beta chains below, sequenced in a study of CXCR3-negative and CXCR3-positive naive CD8 T cells. UMI labels and 5' RACE were used to prepare the TRB cDNA libraries. TCRdb reanalyzed the 5' RACE reads, giving one entry per CDR3 protein sequence and no DNA. The sample table includes tens of thousands of distinct CDR3 sequences. Sequencing used memory CD8+ T cells from blood. The receptors originated from a human donor in good health. Some clones in this sample may be carry-over from other donors' samples.

The chain has TRBV28 and TRBJ2-3; TCRdb lists TRBD2, though no DNA is available to test this call. This CDR3 is built from 14 residues. In germline, CDR1 is MDHEN, CDR2 SYDVKM. This CDR3 reads CASSFVGETDTQYF. Full variable domain (remainder filled in from reference TRBV28 and TRBJ2-3): DVKVTQSSRYLVKRTGEKVFLECVQDMDHENMFWYRQDPGLGLRLIYFSYDVKMKEKGDIPEGYSVSREKKERFSLILESASTNQTSMYLCASSFVGETDTQYFGPGTRLTVL.

The chain links TRBV28 to TRBJ2-1; TCRdb names TRBD1, which stays unverified in the absence of DNA. The CDR3 is 14 amino acids. The germline CDR1 and CDR2 sequences are MDHEN and SYDVKM. CDR3 region: CASSLVTGLWEQFF.

The chain couples TRBV28 to TRBJ2-3; TCRdb proposes TRBD2, but this gene call is untestable without DNA. The CDR3 is made up of 14 amino acids. CDR1 is MDHEN and CDR2 is SYDVKM in the germline V gene. CDR3 in amino acids: CASSFPSAADTQYF.

The chain uses TRBV3-1 and TRBJ2-5; without DNA, the TCRdb call of TRBD2 cannot be checked. In germline, CDR1 is LGHDT, CDR2 YNNKEL (reference sequence). The CDR3 length is 14 residues. CDR3 sequence reads: CASRTLAGEETQYF.

The chain uses TRBV3-1 and TRBJ2-1; TCRdb's assignment of TRBD1 cannot be checked, as there is no DNA. Germline V gene data show CDR1 as LGHDT and CDR2 as YNNKEL (reference sequence). CDR3 length: 15 amino acids. The CDR3 here is CASSPWQGNYNEQFF.

J is TRBJ2-1 and V is TRBV14; the TCRdb D gene call, TRBD1, has no DNA to confirm it. CDR1 and CDR2 (germline): SGHDN, FVKESK. The CDR3 contains 15 residues. The CDR3: CASSRQGGGYNEQFF.

The V gene is TRBV29-1, the J gene TRBJ1-2; lacking DNA, the TRBD1 call made by TCRdb goes unchecked. Germline assignment: CDR1 SQVTM and CDR2 ANQGSEA. The CDR3 runs to 12 residues. CDR3 loop: CSAILITGTHTF.

The chain combines TRBV4-1 with TRBJ2-1. This CDR3 has 17 amino acids. Germline CDR1 MGHRA, CDR2 YSYEKL. The CDR3: CASSQDSIQSSYNEQFF.

The chain uses TRBV9 and TRBJ1-2. Per germline, CDR1 SGDLS and CDR2 YYNGEE. CDR3 size: 11 residues. The CDR3 protein is CASSGGYGYTF.

V and J are TRBV6-4 and TRBJ2-7; TCRdb reports TRBD2, a call that lacks DNA to check it against. Looked up from germline, CDR1 is MRHNA and CDR2 is SNTAGT. The CDR3 extends over 15 amino acids. CDR3 region: CASSPSSGGGYEQYF.

The J gene is TRBJ2-1, the V gene TRBV4-2; TCRdb outputs TRBD1, but without DNA this stays unchecked. In germline, CDR1 is LGHNA, CDR2 YNFKEQ. The CDR3 runs to 16 residues. The chain's CDR3 is CASSQEGGGQYNEQFF.

The rearrangement links TRBV29-1 to TRBJ2-3; there is no DNA to check the TCRdb D call of TRBD2. CDR3 size: 16 residues. Germline assignment: CDR1 SQVTM and CDR2 ANQGSEA. The CDR3 protein is CSVVIASGRGTDTQYF.

This rearrangement joins TRBV3-1 to TRBJ2-1; TCRdb names TRBD2, which stays unverified in the absence of DNA. The CDR3 runs 19 residues. Germline values: CDR1 LGHDT, CDR2 YNNKEL (reference sequence). The CDR3 protein is CASSQGPGLAGGKYNEQFF.

The CDR3 is CATSSLDRGQETQYF. This chain connects TRBV15 to TRBJ2-5; TCRdb calls TRBD1, which cannot be checked without DNA. The CDR3 sequence is 15 residues long. Germline V gene sequence: CDR1 LNHNV, CDR2 YYDKDF (reference sequence).

The V and J genes are TRBV19 and TRBJ1-1. Germline V gene data show CDR1 as LNHDA and CDR2 as SQIVND (reference sequence). This CDR3 spans 13 amino acids. CDR3 sequence reads: CASSIVETTEAFF. Full variable domain (outside the CDR3, taken from reference TRBV19 and TRBJ1-1): DGGITQSPKYLFRKEGQNVTLSCEQNLNHDAMYWYRQDPGQGLRLIYYSQIVNDFQKGDIAEGYSVSREKKESFPLTVTSAQKNPTAFYLCASSIVETTEAFFGQGTRLTVV.